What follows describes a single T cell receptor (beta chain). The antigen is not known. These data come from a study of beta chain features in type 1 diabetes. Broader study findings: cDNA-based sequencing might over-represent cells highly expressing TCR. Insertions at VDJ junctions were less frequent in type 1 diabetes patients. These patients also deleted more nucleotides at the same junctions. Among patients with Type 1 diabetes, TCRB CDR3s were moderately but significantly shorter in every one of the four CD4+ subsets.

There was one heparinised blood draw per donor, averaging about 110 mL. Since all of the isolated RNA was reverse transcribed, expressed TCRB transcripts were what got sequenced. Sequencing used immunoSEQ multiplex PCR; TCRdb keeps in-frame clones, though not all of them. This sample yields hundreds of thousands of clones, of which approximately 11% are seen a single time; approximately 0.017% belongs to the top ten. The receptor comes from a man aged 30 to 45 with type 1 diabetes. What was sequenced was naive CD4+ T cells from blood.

The DNA for the CDR3 is TGTGCCAGCAGCTTGCGGACAGGCGGTAATATGTACACCTTC. It specifies CASSLRTGGNMYTF. The V call is TRBV5-6, the J call TRBJ1-2; 7 bases map to TRBD1. CDR1 is SGHDT, CDR2 YYEEEE, per germline. Trimming at V came to 1 base and at J to 11 bases, leaving 11 bases not matched to a gene. The CDR3 has 14 residues.